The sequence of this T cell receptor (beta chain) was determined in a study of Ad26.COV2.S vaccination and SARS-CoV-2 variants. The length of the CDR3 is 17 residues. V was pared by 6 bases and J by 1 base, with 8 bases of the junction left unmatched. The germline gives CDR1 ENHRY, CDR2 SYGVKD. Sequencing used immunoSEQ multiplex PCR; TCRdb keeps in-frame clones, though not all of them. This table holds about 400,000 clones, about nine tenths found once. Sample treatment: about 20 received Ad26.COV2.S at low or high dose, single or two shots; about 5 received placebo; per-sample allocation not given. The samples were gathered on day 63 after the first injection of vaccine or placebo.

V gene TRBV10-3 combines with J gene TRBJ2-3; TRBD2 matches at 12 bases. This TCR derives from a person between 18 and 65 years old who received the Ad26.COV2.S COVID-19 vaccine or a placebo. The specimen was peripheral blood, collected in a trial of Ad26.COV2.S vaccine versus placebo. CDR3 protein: CAIRPGLAGSGTDTQYF. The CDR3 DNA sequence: TGTGCCATCAGACCGGGACTAGCGGGTTCTGGCACAGATACGCAGTATTTT.